One sample yielded the 2 T cell receptor beta chains listed below, sequenced in a study of blood T cells in healthy people across ages. Together with a sample-barcoded 5' primer, a J-beta primer mix was included in a second PCR lasting roughly 6 to 12 cycles. TCRdb reanalysed the 5' RACE reads using MiXCR and keeps one entry per CDR3 protein. This sample carries 800,000 or so distinct CDR3 sequences, about 25% of them seen once, and the ten largest clones take under 4.5%. Another study also made use of these data, one on T cells of mothers and their children.

The specimen sequenced was blood. The source of these receptors is a boy younger than 18 in good health.

V and J are TRBV4-3 and TRBJ2-7, with 9 bases lining up with TRBD1. This CDR3 has 19 amino acids. Germline CDR1 and CDR2: LGHNA and YSLEER. V gave up 0 bases and J gave up 2 bases; unmatched junction bases: 14. CDR3 region: CASSQDFARGTGPTYEQYF. DNA of the CDR3: TGCGCCAGCAGCCAAGATTTTGCGCGCGGGACAGGGCCTACCTACGAGCAGTACTTC.

The chain is built from TRBV27 and TRBJ1-5; 8 bases are a match to TRBD1. This CDR3 spans 16 amino acids. Germline values: CDR1 MNHEY, CDR2 SMNVEV (reference sequence). The junction had 4 bases not matched to a gene; V was cut back by 1 base and J by 2 bases. The CDR3 loop reads CASSLFRGRGNQPQHF. The CDR3 coding sequence is TGTGCCAGCAGTTTATTCAGGGGGCGAGGCAATCAGCCCCAGCATTTT.